This T cell receptor (beta chain) was identified in a study of blood T cells in healthy people across ages. Primed by a sample-barcoded 5' primer and a J-beta primer mix, a second PCR proceeded for 7 to 11 cycles. TCRdb reprocessed the 5' RACE reads with MiXCR, giving one entry per CDR3 protein. The sample has over a million distinct CDR3 sequences, 45% seen once. Points from the study as a whole: Among T cells, TCR beta diversity per million cells dropped roughly linearly as age rose. Naive T cell percentage showed a strong correlation with the diversity of TCR beta.

This CDR3 is 15 amino acids long. Looked up from germline, CDR1 is MNHEY and CDR2 is SMNVEV (reference sequence). On this clonotype itself: The antigen remains undetermined.

This clonotype was obtained from a woman in her sixties or seventies in good health. The sequencing input was blood. The rearrangement joins TRBV27 to TRBJ2-7; D is possibly TRBD1 (6 bases). The end of the DNA fits TRBJ2-5 better, so the J call may be wrong. In nucleotides, the CDR3 is TGTGCCAGCAGTTTGTACTCAGGGGACGGGGAGACCCAGTACTTC. Protein sequence: CASSLYSGDGETQYF.